The 27 T cell receptor beta chains in this list originate from one sample, sequenced in a study of shared T cell receptors in the human thymus. Clones were sequenced by immunoSEQ multiplex PCR, and TCRdb holds only the in-frame ones, with some missing. The sample records approximately 490,000 clones, around 78% being singletons. These data were also filed under a second study, of human thymus T cells.

Specimen: thymocytes. The receptors shown here come from a boy younger than two with a congenital heart defect.

The V call is TRBV9, the J call TRBJ2-7; 12 bases align to TRBD2. J was trimmed by 3 bases and V by 2 bases; bases with no gene match: 9. This CDR3 contains 17 residues. The germline CDR1 and CDR2 sequences are SGDLS and YYNGEE. The CDR3 protein is CASSVWSTSGRGYEQYF. The CDR3 nucleotides read TGTGCCAGCAGCGTTTGGTCGACTAGCGGGAGAGGCTACGAGCAGTACTTC. The complete variable domain, with remaining parts taken from reference TRBV9 and TRBJ2-7, reads DSGVTQTPKHLITATGQRVTLRCSPRSGDLSVYWYQQSLDQGLQFLIQYYNGEERAKGNILERFSAQQFPDLHSELNLSSLELGDSALYFCASSVWSTSGRGYEQYFGPGTRLTVT.

The chain combines TRBV29-1 with TRBJ1-2, with D tentatively TRBD1 (6 bases). CDR3 length: 10 amino acids. CDR1 SQVTM and CDR2 ANQGSEA come from the germline V gene. Trimming left V 7 bases short and J 8 bases short, with 11 bases between. This chain's CDR3 is CSARTAGYTF. DNA for the CDR3: TGCAGCGCTAGGACAGCAGGCTACACCTTC.

This chain connects TRBV27 to TRBJ2-3, with D possibly being TRBD1 (6 bases). Trimming took off 6 bases at V and 5 bases at J, with 18 bases between the two ends. Germline CDR1 reads MNHEY; CDR2 reads SMNVEV (reference sequence). The CDR3 has 15 residues. The DNA for the CDR3 is TGTGCCAGCAGACCTACAGGGCGAGAAAGAGATACGCAGTATTTT. As protein: CASRPTGRERDTQYF.

The rearrangement links TRBV6-5 to TRBJ1-2, with D possibly being TRBD1 (6 bases). The V end lost 1 base, the J end lost 6 bases, and 15 bases lay between the germline ends. From germline, CDR1 is MNHEY and CDR2 SVGAGI. The CDR3 extends over 15 amino acids. CDR3 nucleotide sequence: TGTGCCAGCAGTTACTGGGGTACGGGGGGCGATGGCTACACCTTC. It codes for CASSYWGTGGDGYTF.

This chain connects TRBV30 to TRBJ1-2, with D possibly TRBD1 on 6 matching bases. The germline V gene has CDR1 GTSNPN and CDR2 SVGIG (reference sequence). The ends were cut back, 2 bases at V and 3 bases at J, with 19 bases in the middle. The CDR3 spans 16 residues. CDR3 sequence reads: CAWSYPPGGADYGYTF. The DNA of the CDR3 is TGTGCCTGGAGTTACCCCCCGGGGGGCGCGGACTATGGCTACACCTTC.

The table lists this clone with a few counts. The genes are TRBV27 and TRBJ2-7; D might be TRBD1 (6 bases). The V gene lost 6 bases and the J gene lost 0 bases, with 15 bases spanning the gap. The germline CDR1 and CDR2 sequences are MNHEY and SMNVEV (reference sequence). The CDR3 runs to 15 residues. The CDR3 region is CASRPRQESSYEQYF. CDR3 in DNA: TGTGCCAGCAGACCTCGACAGGAAAGCTCCTACGAGCAGTACTTC.

This clone occurred once. The rearrangement uses TRBV5-1 and TRBJ2-5; D remains unclear. The end of the DNA fits TRBJ2-7 better, so the J call may be wrong. This CDR3 region has 14 residues. CDR1 SGHRS and CDR2 YFSETQ come from the germline V gene. The chain's CDR3 is CASSLESRSYEQYF. As DNA, the CDR3 is TGCGCCAGCAGCTTGGAGAGTAGGAGCTACGAGCAGTACTTC.

This chain connects TRBV10-1 to TRBJ1-1, with 7 nucleotides matching TRBD1. In germline, CDR1 is WNHNN, CDR2 SYGVQD (reference sequence). V was pared by 2 bases and J by 4 bases, with 7 bases of the junction left unmatched. CDR3 length: 15 amino acids. The CDR3 sequence is CASSEHRGRITEAFF. For the CDR3, the DNA is TGCGCCAGCAGTGAGCACAGGGGAAGGATCACTGAAGCTTTCTTT.

V and J are TRBV30 and TRBJ1-1; D perhaps matches TRBD1 (6 bases). Looked up from germline, CDR1 is GTSNPN and CDR2 is SVGIG (reference sequence). The CDR3 consists of 10 residues. The V gene lost 3 bases and the J gene lost 9 bases, with 8 bases spanning the gap. The CDR3 loop is CAWRDRKAFF. The CDR3, as DNA: TGTGCCTGGAGGGACAGAAAAGCTTTCTTT.

The chain couples TRBV28 to TRBJ1-4; 8 nucleotides align to TRBD1. The CDR3 spans 14 residues. CDR1 is MDHEN, CDR2 SYDVKM, per germline. J lost 3 bases, V lost 6 bases, and 3 bases had no gene match. The CDR3 sequence: CASSTGGANEKLFF. The CDR3 coding sequence is TGTGCCAGCAGCACAGGGGGGGCTAATGAAAAACTGTTTTTT.

This clone was picked up one time. V usage is TRBV6-1 and J usage is TRBJ2-1; possible D gene TRBD1, 7 bases. V lost 7 bases, J lost 12 bases, and 19 bases lay in between. The CDR3 extends over 13 amino acids. Per the germline V gene, CDR1 is MNHNS and CDR2 is SASEGT. The CDR3 loop reads CASMEGALRRQFF. The CDR3 coding sequence is TGTGCCAGCATGGAGGGGGCCCTTCGGCGGCAGTTCTTC.

The chain combines TRBV5-1 with TRBJ2-3, with TRBD2 matching over 9 bases. Germline loops: CDR1 SGHRS, CDR2 YFSETQ. Trimming removed 4 bases from V and 2 bases from J; junction bases left unmatched: 14. The CDR3 contains 18 residues. CDR3 protein: CASSRGHAGGPDTDTQYF. CDR3 DNA sequence: TGCGCCAGCAGCAGGGGGCACGCGGGAGGGCCGGACACAGATACGCAGTATTTT. Filled out from reference TRBV5-1 and TRBJ2-3, the complete variable domain reads KAGVTQTPRYLIKTRGQQVTLSCSPISGHRSVSWYQQTPGQGLQFLFEYFSETQRNKGNFPGRFSGRQFSNSRSEMNVSTLELGDSALYLCASSRGHAGGPDTDTQYFGPGTRLTVL.

The chain recombines TRBV7-2 with TRBJ2-7; 10 bases are a match to TRBD2. V lost 3 bases to trimming and J lost 2 bases; unmatched junction nucleotides: 4. Germline V gene data show CDR1 as SGHTA and CDR2 as FQGNSA. The CDR3 extends over 15 amino acids. The DNA of the CDR3 is TGTGCCAGCAGCTTGGGACTAGCGCCGACCTACGAGCAGTACTTC. This codes for CASSLGLAPTYEQYF.

As DNA, the CDR3 is TGTGCCAGCAGTCACCGCCAGGGATTTACCAATCAGCCCCAGCATTTT. It yields the protein CASSHRQGFTNQPQHF. The genes are TRBV6-6 and TRBJ1-5, with D possibly being TRBD1 (5 bases). The CDR3 runs to 16 residues. Germline V CDR1 and CDR2: MNHNY, SVGAGI (reference sequence). V lost 5 bases and J 3 bases, leaving 17 bases between the germline ends.

This sequence joins TRBV27 and TRBJ2-1; TRBD1 matches at 7 bases. The CDR3 runs to 14 residues. V lost 6 bases, J lost 5 bases, and 7 bases stayed unmatched. The germline gives CDR1 MNHEY, CDR2 SMNVEV (reference sequence). CDR3 loop: CASSPQGVDNEQFF. The CDR3 DNA reads TGTGCCAGCAGCCCCCAGGGGGTCGACAATGAGCAGTTCTTC.

J is TRBJ2-3 and V is TRBV15; 10 bases line up with TRBD2. The CDR3 has 17 amino acids. CDR1 is LNHNV, CDR2 YYDKDF, per germline (reference sequence). Unmatched junction bases numbered 11, after V lost 2 bases and J lost 6 bases. CDR3: CATSRSLAGVTDDTQYF. The CDR3 DNA is TGTGCCACCAGCAGATCCCTAGCGGGAGTTACGGACGATACGCAGTATTTT. The full variable domain, completed using reference TRBV15 and TRBJ2-3, is DAMVIQNPRYQVTQFGKPVTLSCSQTLNHNVMYWYQQKSSQAPKLLFHYYDKDFNNEADTPDNFQSRRPNTSFCFLDIRSPGLGDTAMYLCATSRSLAGVTDDTQYFGPGTRLTVL.

The count of this clone is one. In DNA form, the CDR3 reads TGCGCCAGCAGTGAGGGAGAGGTGGACAGGGCCTTGCGGAGCAGAGGGGTCGCTTCCTACGAGCAGTACTTC. This codes for CASSEGEVDRALRSRGVASYEQYF. The V gene is TRBV10-1, the J gene TRBJ2-7, with 8 bases aligning to TRBD1. V shed 2 bases and J 1 base; nucleotides not matched to a gene: 31. The CDR3 sequence is 24 residues long. Germline V gene sequence: CDR1 WNHNN, CDR2 SYGVQD (reference sequence).

This chain uses TRBV11-3 with TRBJ2-7; 11 bases fit TRBD2. V dropped 7 bases and J dropped 5; count of bases not matched to a gene: 16. This CDR3 is 17 amino acids long. Germline-derived CDR1 and CDR2 are SGHNT and YENEEA. CDR3 in DNA: TGTGCCAGCACCGCCCTCCCCTTAGCGGGAGGGCCTAACGAGCAGTACTTC. Its translation is CASTALPLAGGPNEQYF. Variable domain in full (rest from reference TRBV11-3 and TRBJ2-7): EAGVVQSPRYKIIEKKQPVAFWCNPISGHNTLYWYLQNLGQGPELLIRYENEEAVDDSQLPKDRFSAERLKGVDSTLKIQPAELGDSAVYLCASTALPLAGGPNEQYFGPGTRLTVT.

The gene calls are TRBV4-3 and TRBJ1-3; D is uncertain. V shed 0 bases and J shed 6 bases, with 18 bases lying between them. This CDR3 has 17 amino acids. Germline CDR1 LGHNA, CDR2 YSLEER. The CDR3 DNA reads TGCGCCAGCAGCCAAGAGCCCCCGGCAGGAGGTATAAACACCATATATTTT. Protein: CASSQEPPAGGINTIYF.

The V and J genes are TRBV5-1 and TRBJ1-1; 7 bases line up with TRBD1. Losses at the gene ends were 5 bases for V and 0 bases for J; bases not matched to a gene: 1. CDR1 is SGHRS, CDR2 YFSETQ, per germline. The CDR3 spans 13 residues. The chain's CDR3 is CASSGTVNTEAFF. DNA of the CDR3: TGCGCCAGCAGTGGGACAGTGAACACTGAAGCTTTCTTT.

The CDR3 nucleotides are TGTGCCAGCAGCGCGGACAGGCAGTACGATGAGCAGTTCTTC. Translation: CASSADRQYDEQFF. V usage is TRBV9 and J usage is TRBJ2-1; 7 bases agree with TRBD1. Germline CDR1 reads SGDLS; CDR2 reads YYNGEE. V dropped 3 bases and J dropped 8; count of bases not matched to a gene: 8. The CDR3 is 14 residues long.

The rearrangement joins TRBV28 to TRBJ2-5, with 8 bases matching TRBD2. The V gene end was trimmed by 6 bases and the J gene end by 5 bases; junction bases not matched to a gene: 14. Looked up from germline, CDR1 is MDHEN and CDR2 is SYDVKM. CDR3 length: 16 residues. CDR3 in amino acids: CASRGPLSGTRETQYF. The DNA for the CDR3 is TGTGCCAGCAGGGGACCACTTAGCGGGACGAGGGAGACCCAGTACTTC.

The chain joins TRBV16 to TRBJ2-1; 8 positions agree with TRBD1. This CDR3 has 16 amino acids. Germline loops: CDR1 KGHSY, CDR2 FQNENV. J gave up 2 bases and V 1 base, and 4 bases lay outside the gene matches. CDR3 sequence: CASSQFPGGAYNEQFF. The CDR3 DNA is TGTGCCAGCAGCCAATTCCCAGGGGGCGCCTACAATGAGCAGTTCTTC.

The chain couples TRBV6-5 to TRBJ2-7, with TRBD1 matching 9 bases. With V trimmed by 6 bases and J by 3 bases, 9 bases remained unmatched. Germline lookup yields CDR1 MNHEY and CDR2 SVGAGI. CDR3 size: 15 residues. The CDR3 DNA sequence: TGTGCCAGCAGAGAGGACAGGGGTCTTCTCTACGAGCAGTACTTC. Translation: CASREDRGLLYEQYF.

The V and J genes are TRBV5-6 and TRBJ2-7; 11 positions match TRBD2. The CDR3 has 16 amino acids. The V gene's germline CDR1 is SGHDT and CDR2 YYEEEE. With 4 bases clipped from V and 3 bases from J, the junction kept 9 bases outside the gene matches. The CDR3 DNA sequence: TGTGCCAGCAGCGAGGGACTAGCGGAGACCCTCTACGAGCAGTACTTC. It specifies CASSEGLAETLYEQYF.

The chain uses TRBV6-1 and TRBJ1-5; D remains unclear. Trimming stripped 5 bases from V and 1 base from J, with 9 bases between. The CDR3 has 14 residues. The V gene's germline CDR1 is MNHNS and CDR2 SASEGT. The CDR3 region has the DNA TGTGCCAGCAGTACACGGGAGAGCAATCAGCCCCAGCATTTT. Amino acid sequence: CASSTRESNQPQHF.

The chain combines TRBV5-1 with TRBJ2-2, with 14 bases lining up with TRBD2. The V segment lost 4 bases and the J segment 6 bases; nucleotides outside the gene matches: 8. The CDR3 runs 17 residues. Germline lookup yields CDR1 SGHRS and CDR2 YFSETQ. The CDR3 DNA is TGCGCCAGCAGCGTGGGACTAGCGGGAGAGAGGTCCGGGGAGCTGTTTTTT. This sequence encodes CASSVGLAGERSGELFF.